This TCR beta chain emerged from a study of T cell responses to AZD1222 COVID-19 vaccine. The assay was immunoSEQ multiplex PCR, and TCRdb's table has in-frame clones only and misses some. This sample carries roughly 99,000 clones, more than 80% of them seen once, and the ten largest clones take about 7%. This clone was counted once. The specimen was peripheral blood, collected on day 0 of AZD1222 vaccination. The clonotype was recovered from an adult in good health.

CDR3 amino acids: CAITAAENYGYTF. CDR3 nucleotide sequence: TGTGCCATCACGGCAGCAGAGAACTATGGCTACACCTTC. This chain uses TRBV10-3 with TRBJ1-2; no clear D gene. The CDR3 spans 13 residues. Germline assignment: CDR1 ENHRY and CDR2 SYGVKD. Trimming stripped 7 bases from V and 2 bases from J, with 11 bases between.